These T cell receptor beta chains were read from a single sample in a study of vaccination effects on CD4 cells after COVID-19. Sequenced by immunoSEQ multiplex PCR; TCRdb stores in-frame clones only, minus some. Found here are about 39,000 clones, roughly 80% of them singletons; the top ten hold under 3%. Which antigens these TCRs recognize remains unknown. Sequencing used CD4+ T cells from PBMCs cultured without peptide, obtained before COVID-19 vaccination. The source is a human donor who received a COVID-19 vaccine. The CDR3 runs from the conserved cysteine through the conserved F or W. Fields, in order: clone size, CDR3 length, V gene, J gene, D gene, CDR3 protein, CDR3 DNA. The D gene is left open where the match is weak. Not all rows give a size; the values are once, few, many and, for expanded clones, a class.

>.|13|TRBV19|TRBJ1-2|.
CASSPAPRPGYTF
TGTGCCAGTAGTCCCGCCCCCAGGCCTGGCTACACCTTC
>.|18|TRBV3-1/TRBV3-2|TRBJ2-4|TRBD2
CASSLGLAGGLAKNIQYF
TGTGCCAGCAGCCTCGGACTAGCGGGGGGTCTAGCCAAAAACATTCAGTACTTC
>.|16|TRBV5-3|TRBJ2-3|TRBD2
CARSPQQRGSTDTQYF
TGTGCCAGAAGTCCTCAACAGCGGGGGAGCACAGATACGCAGTATTTT
>.|13|TRBV19|TRBJ2-1|.
CASSISSGDEQFF
TGTGCCAGTAGTATATCTTCAGGGGACGAGCAGTTCTTC
>.|15|TRBV21-1|TRBJ2-5|.
CAILLKEEVDETQYF
TGTGCCATTCTACTAAAGGAAGAAGTGGACGAGACCCAGTACTTC
>.|12|TRBV7-3|TRBJ2-6|.
CASSLGANVLTF
TGTGCCAGCAGCTTGGGGGCCAACGTCCTGACTTTC
>.|14|TRBV29-1|TRBJ2-2|.
CSEERPAWSGELFF
TGCAGCGAGGAGAGACCAGCGTGGTCCGGGGAGCTGTTTTTT
>few|10|TRBV5-3|TRBJ1-2|TRBD1
CVDRAHGYTF
TGTGTCGACAGGGCTCATGGCTACACCTTC
>.|13|TRBV6-6|TRBJ2-6|.
CASTIAGANVLTF
TGTGCCAGCACCATAGCCGGGGCCAACGTCCTGACTTTC
>.|16|TRBV6-2/TRBV6-3|TRBJ2-4|TRBD1
CASSYPGQIAKNIQYF
TGTGCCAGCAGTTATCCGGGACAGATAGCCAAAAACATTCAGTACTTC
>once|14|TRBV30|TRBJ2-1|.
CAWSVRVSSLEQFF
TGTGCCTGGAGTGTAAGGGTCTCCTCGCTTGAGCAGTTCTTC
>few|16|TRBV7-9|TRBJ1-4|.
CASSLGLVDLNEKLFF
TGTGCCAGCAGCTTAGGTTTGGTAGACCTTAATGAAAAACTGTTTTTT
>.|11|TRBV12-3/TRBV12-4|TRBJ2-3|.
CASRRGVTQYF
TGTGCCAGCAGAAGGGGGGTTACGCAGTATTTT
>.|15|TRBV6-2/TRBV6-3|TRBJ1-4|.
CASSYYPLYGEKLFF
TGTGCCAGCAGTTACTACCCTCTCTACGGGGAAAAACTGTTTTTT
>.|16|TRBV5-6|TRBJ1-5|.
CASSSRSWGGVQPQHF
TGTGCCAGCAGCTCACGGAGTTGGGGGGGAGTGCAGCCCCAGCATTTT
>.|15|TRBV3-1/TRBV3-2|TRBJ1-2|.
CASSQDWKGLLGYTF
TGTGCCAGCAGCCAAGATTGGAAGGGGTTACTTGGCTACACCTTC
>.|17|TRBV28|TRBJ1-6|TRBD1
CASSLGQGGSYNSPLHF
TGTGCCAGCAGTTTGGGACAGGGCGGCTCCTATAATTCACCCCTCCACTTT
>.|16|TRBV19|TRBJ2-2|.
CASSMFAGANTGELFF
TGTGCCAGTAGTATGTTCGCGGGCGCGAACACCGGGGAGCTGTTTTTT
>.|14|TRBV5-1|TRBJ1-4|.
CASSLVQANEKLFF
TGCGCCAGCAGCTTGGTCCAGGCTAATGAAAAACTGTTTTTT
>once|13|TRBV7-2|TRBJ1-1|.
CASSLGLGNEAFF
TGTGCCAGCAGCTTAGGTTTGGGGAATGAAGCTTTCTTT
>few|15|TRBV14|TRBJ1-6|TRBD1
CASSQPGTGNSPLHF
TGTGCCAGCAGCCAACCTGGGACAGGCAATTCACCCCTCCACTTT
>.|11|TRBV6-5|TRBJ2-5|.
CASSTSETQYF
TGTGCCAGCAGTACATCGGAGACCCAGTACTTC
>.|14|TRBV24-1|TRBJ1-5|.
CATSHHSSNQPQHF
TGTGCCACCAGTCATCACTCTTCCAATCAGCCCCAGCATTTT
>.|13|TRBV7-2|TRBJ1-2|.
CASSISVTYGYTF
TGTGCCAGCAGCATCTCGGTGACATATGGCTACACCTTC
>.|13|TRBV6-4|TRBJ1-2|.
CASTETLNYGYTF
TGTGCCAGCACCGAAACTCTCAACTATGGCTACACCTTC
>.|13|TRBV28|TRBJ2-5|.
CATRTGSQETQYF
TGTGCCACCCGCACAGGTTCCCAAGAGACCCAGTACTTC
>.|15|TRBV2|TRBJ2-5|.
CASSSTRDTQETQYF
TGTGCCAGCAGTTCTACGCGGGACACGCAAGAGACCCAGTACTTC
>.|12|TRBV3-1/TRBV3-2|TRBJ2-3|.
CASSQVSDTQYF
TGTGCCAGCAGCCAAGTGTCAGATACGCAGTATTTT
>.|16|TRBV4-2|TRBJ2-1|TRBD2
CASSQEERGLYNEQFF
TGTGCCAGCAGCCAAGAGGAGCGGGGGTTGTACAATGAGCAGTTCTTC
>.|15|TRBV3-1/TRBV3-2|TRBJ2-2|TRBD2
CASSAVGGVTGELFF
TGTGCCAGCAGCGCTGTGGGGGGGGTCACCGGGGAGCTGTTTTTT
>.|11|TRBV7-9|TRBJ2-5|.
CASSLGLTQYF
TGTGCCAGCAGCCTCGGACTTACCCAGTACTTC
>.|13|TRBV5-1|TRBJ1-1|TRBD1
CASSTQGTPEAFF
TGCGCCAGCAGCACACAGGGGACCCCTGAAGCTTTCTTT
>.|11|TRBV29-1|TRBJ1-1|.
CSTRSEAEAFF
TGCAGCACTCGGTCTGAGGCTGAAGCTTTCTTT
>.|15|TRBV27|TRBJ1-1|TRBD1
CASSLNQGGGTEAFF
TGTGCCAGCAGTTTGAACCAGGGGGGCGGCACTGAAGCTTTCTTT
>few|16|TRBV10-3|TRBJ1-2|TRBD1
CAISEPRDRARDGYTF
TGTGCCATCAGTGAGCCGCGGGACAGGGCAAGGGATGGCTACACCTTC
>.|14|TRBV2|TRBJ1-2|TRBD1
CASRIGQGAYGYTF
TGTGCCAGCAGAATAGGACAGGGGGCCTATGGCTACACCTTC
>.|13|TRBV18|TRBJ1-1|.
CASSPAVDTEAFF
TGTGCCAGCTCACCGGCTGTGGACACTGAAGCTTTCTTT
>.|15|TRBV7-2|TRBJ1-5|TRBD1
CASSLGDRGSQPQHF
TGTGCCAGCAGCTTAGGGGACAGGGGGAGTCAGCCCCAGCATTTT
>.|14|TRBV5-1|TRBJ2-5|TRBD1
CASRATGGSETQYF
TGCGCCAGCAGAGCAACAGGGGGCTCCGAGACCCAGTACTTC
>.|14|TRBV3-1/TRBV3-2|TRBJ1-5|.
CASSADRSNQPQHF
TGTGCCAGCAGTGCCGACAGAAGCAATCAGCCCCAGCATTTT
>.|15|TRBV5-1|TRBJ2-6|.
CASSSQGSGANVLTF
TGCGCCAGCAGCTCTCAGGGGTCCGGGGCCAACGTCCTGACTTTC
>.|18|TRBV5-1|TRBJ2-4|TRBD2
CASSSSLTTSGGANIQYF
TGCGCCAGCAGCTCAAGCTTAACGACTAGCGGGGGGGCAAACATTCAGTACTTC
>.|18|TRBV5-1|TRBJ2-5|TRBD2
CASSLGIAGAKMRETQYF
TGCGCCAGCAGCTTGGGGATAGCGGGGGCCAAAATGAGGGAGACCCAGTACTTC
>.|12|TRBV28|TRBJ1-2|.
CASSLLQGGYTF
TGTGCCAGCAGTTTATTGCAGGGTGGCTACACCTTC
>.|16|TRBV5-4|TRBJ2-5|TRBD2
CASSRNGGARVETQYF
TGTGCCAGCAGCAGAAACGGGGGGGCGAGGGTGGAGACCCAGTACTTC
>.|16|TRBV5-1|TRBJ1-3|.
CASSLEGVASGNTIYF
TGCGCCAGCAGCTTGGAGGGGGTAGCGTCTGGAAACACCATATATTTT
>.|15|TRBV18|TRBJ1-1|.
CASSPDGRWGAEAFF
TGTGCCAGCTCACCGGACGGCAGATGGGGGGCTGAAGCTTTCTTT
>.|12|TRBV12-3/TRBV12-4|TRBJ1-4|.
CASGGVDEKLFF
TGTGCCAGCGGTGGGGTCGATGAAAAACTGTTTTTT
>.|14|TRBV2|TRBJ2-3|.
CASSDVGGGDTQYF
TGTGCCAGCAGTGACGTGGGTGGAGGAGATACGCAGTATTTT
>.|14|TRBV28|TRBJ2-3|TRBD2
CASEASGGTDTQYF
TGTGCCAGCGAGGCTAGCGGGGGTACAGATACGCAGTATTTT
>once|20|TRBV10-3|TRBJ2-3|TRBD2
CAINDRGLAGGPLVPDTQYF
TGTGCCATCAATGACCGAGGACTAGCGGGGGGGCCACTCGTCCCAGATACGCAGTATTTT
>.|15|TRBV7-3|TRBJ1-1|.
CASSFQGGLKTEAFF
TGTGCCAGCAGCTTTCAGGGTGGACTAAAGACTGAAGCTTTCTTT
>.|16|TRBV5-1|TRBJ1-4|.
CATFYLPATTNEKLFF
TGCGCCACCTTCTACCTCCCCGCGACAACTAATGAAAAACTGTTTTTT